This T cell receptor beta chain emerged from a study of T-cell reconstitution after alpha-beta-depleted transplantation in children. The germline gives CDR1 MDHEN, CDR2 SYDVKM. The CDR3 runs 14 residues. V lost 6 bases to trimming and J lost 2 bases, with 14 bases between them. The authors prepared the TCRbeta library with unique molecular identifiers. TCRdb reprocessed the PCR reads via MiXCR and lists one record per CDR3 protein. The sample has about 200,000 distinct CDR3 sequences; 6.6% are singletons. This clonotype was counted many times. The TCR originated in a boy aged 2-15 years with acute lymphoblastic leukemia, due to receive a stem cell transplant. This rearrangement joins TRBV28 to TRBJ2-7; D may correspond to TRBD1 or TRBD2 (5 bases each). The material was PBMCs, obtained before TCRalphabeta/CD19-depleted stem cell transplant. The CDR3 sequence: CASSPGTLPYEQYF. The CDR3 coding sequence is TGTGCCAGCAGCCCAGGGACCCTCCCCTACGAGCAGTACTTC.